The clone carrying this TCR beta chain was seen at least ten times. Its antigen is unidentified. The data were obtained in a study of CD8 T cells in ankylosing spondylitis. General study findings and limits: Characteristic of ankylosing spondylitis blood, it appeared, was a TCR beta motif comprising several highly homologous variants. As for the disease-linked clones, they showed a CD8+ phenotype and occurred at relatively low frequencies in peripheral blood. Reports say disease-linked clones showed up significantly more in matched ankylosing spondylitis synovial fluid.

Each TCR beta library was made by quantitative 5'-RACE that incorporated molecular barcodes. TCRdb re-called the 5' RACE reads through MiXCR, storing one row per CDR3 protein. The data contain fewer than 550,000 distinct CDR3 sequences, 5.3% of them seen just once; the ten biggest clones take up around 3.5%. The germline CDR1 and CDR2 sequences are MDHEN and SYDVKM. The CDR3 is 14 amino acids. V was clipped by 6 bases and J by 3 bases, with 15 bases between them. Specimen: blood, either unsorted or a sorted T cell fraction (not recorded which). The sequence was obtained from a male donor with ankylosing spondylitis. The rearrangement joins TRBV28 to TRBJ2-7; D is possibly TRBD1 (5 bases). DNA of the CDR3: TGTGCCAGCAGAAGTGGGGCAGCACACTACGAGCAGTACTTC. This sequence encodes CASRSGAAHYEQYF.